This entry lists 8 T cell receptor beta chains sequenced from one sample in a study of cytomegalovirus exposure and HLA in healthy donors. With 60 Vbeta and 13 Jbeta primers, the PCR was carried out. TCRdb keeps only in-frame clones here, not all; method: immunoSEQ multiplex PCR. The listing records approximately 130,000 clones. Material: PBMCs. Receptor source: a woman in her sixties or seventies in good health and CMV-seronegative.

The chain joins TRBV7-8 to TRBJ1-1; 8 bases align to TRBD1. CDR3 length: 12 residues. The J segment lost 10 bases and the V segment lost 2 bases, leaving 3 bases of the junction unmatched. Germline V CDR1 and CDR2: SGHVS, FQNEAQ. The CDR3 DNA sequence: TGTGCCAGCAGCTTAAGGACAGGGTCAGCTTTCTTT. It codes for CASSLRTGSAFF.

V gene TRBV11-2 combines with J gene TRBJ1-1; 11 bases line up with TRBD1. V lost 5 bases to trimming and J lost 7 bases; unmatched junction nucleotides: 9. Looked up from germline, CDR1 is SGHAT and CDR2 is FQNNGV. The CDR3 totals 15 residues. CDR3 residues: CASSPATGTGGEAFF. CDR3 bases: TGTGCCAGCAGCCCGGCTACCGGGACAGGGGGTGAAGCTTTCTTT.

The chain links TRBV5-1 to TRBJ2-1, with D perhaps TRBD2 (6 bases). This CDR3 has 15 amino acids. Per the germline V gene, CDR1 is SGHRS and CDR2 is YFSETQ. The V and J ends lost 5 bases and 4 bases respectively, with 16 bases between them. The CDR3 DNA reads TGCGCCAGCAGTAACGGGGGAAGGAGTTACAATGAGCAGTTCTTC. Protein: CASSNGGRSYNEQFF.

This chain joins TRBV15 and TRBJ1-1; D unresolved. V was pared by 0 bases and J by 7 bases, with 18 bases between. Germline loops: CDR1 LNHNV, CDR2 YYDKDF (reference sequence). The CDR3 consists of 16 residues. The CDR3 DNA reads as TGTGCCACCAGCAGAGATTTGGTTTCCGCCGCGGGTGAAGCTTTCTTT. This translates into CATSRDLVSAAGEAFF.

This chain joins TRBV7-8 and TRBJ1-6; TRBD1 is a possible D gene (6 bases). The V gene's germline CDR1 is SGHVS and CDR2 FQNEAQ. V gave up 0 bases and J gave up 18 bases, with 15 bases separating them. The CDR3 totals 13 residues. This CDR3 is CASSLAGGQGSHF. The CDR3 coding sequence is TGTGCCAGCAGCTTAGCCGGGGGGCAGGGTTCCCACTTT.

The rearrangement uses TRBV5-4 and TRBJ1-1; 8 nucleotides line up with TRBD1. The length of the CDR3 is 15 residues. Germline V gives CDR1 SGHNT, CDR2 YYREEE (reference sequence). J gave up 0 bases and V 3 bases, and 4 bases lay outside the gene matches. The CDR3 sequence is CASSSNRGLNTEAFF. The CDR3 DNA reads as TGTGCCAGCAGCTCGAACAGGGGGTTGAACACTGAAGCTTTCTTT.

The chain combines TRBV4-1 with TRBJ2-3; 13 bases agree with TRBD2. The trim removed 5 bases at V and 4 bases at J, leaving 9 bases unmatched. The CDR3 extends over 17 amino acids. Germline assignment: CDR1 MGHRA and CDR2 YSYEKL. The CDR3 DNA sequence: TGCGCCAGCAGCTCAACACGACTAGCGGGAGGACCAGATACGCAGTATTTT. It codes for CASSSTRLAGGPDTQYF.

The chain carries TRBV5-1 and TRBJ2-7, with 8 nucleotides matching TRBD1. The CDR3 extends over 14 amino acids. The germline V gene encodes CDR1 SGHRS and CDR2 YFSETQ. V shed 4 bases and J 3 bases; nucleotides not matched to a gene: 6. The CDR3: CASSQVGQGYEQYF. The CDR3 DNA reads TGCGCCAGCAGCCAAGTCGGACAGGGCTACGAGCAGTACTTC.